This T cell receptor (beta chain) was recovered during a study of blood T cell repertoires in COVID-19 (TCRdb year 2020). Study-wide context: Samples covering the acute and convalescent phases of COVID-19 were provided by collaborators in the United States, Italy and Spain. Samples were obtained from the ongoing ImmuneRACE study (first 160 participants) and from 1,254 subjects provided by 6 global collaborators. The repertoires were made available in a free public database intended to serve as a resource for research on the immune response to SARS-CoV-2. The prospective study material was composed of cDNA or gDNA derived from T cells, B-cell-depleted T cells, or PBMCs. The dataset comprised deeply sampled blood TCRbeta repertoires from subjects exposed to, actively infected with, or recovered from COVID-19. A de-identified subject ID, COVID-19 status, age in years and sex were almost always included in the sample metadata. Where available, HLA class I and class II types were obtained from metadata supplied by the sample provider rather than from assay-based typing.

Summary of the overall study and its limitations: How much clinical and demographic metadata was included differed by source and by participant, and the metadata was provided uncurated.

Collaborating institutions collected whole blood in K2EDTA tubes following their own protocols. For TCRbeta analysis, collaborators shipped samples as frozen whole blood, isolated PBMCs, or DNA extracted from either of those sample types. Turning to this clone: The antigen this receptor binds is unknown. No clone much larger than this one lies a single base away; base qualities are absent.

TCRbeta CDR3 regions were amplified from genomic DNA by means of the immunoSEQ Assay, a bias-controlled multiplex PCR. As for how the authors treated the data: The number of nucleated cells in each sample was estimated from the amplification of reference gene primers within the assay. To quantify the absolute abundance of each unique TCRbeta CDR3 rearrangement, sequence reads were collapsed and filtered. For each sample, productive Simpson clonality was calculated as the square root of Simpson's diversity index over productive rearrangements. The immuneACCESS repertoire file appears here via TCRdb, limited to in-frame rearrangements. These files lack a portion of the clones; in checked studies, under half of the deficit traces to unresolved V genes, and the cause of the others is not known. The DNA gave D and trimming, while V, J and clone size come from that table. The sample has some 50,000 clones on record, roughly 84% of them singletons. The ten biggest clones cover 7.6% of the sample.

The germline V gene (reference sequence) provides CDR1 MNHNY and CDR2 SVGAGI. Relative to germline, V is 3 bases shorter and J is 12 bases shorter, with 9 bases between their ends. The CDR3 measures 11 amino acids from cysteine to phenylalanine. The read is trimmed to its CDR3 DNA, 33 bases read in frame from base 1. Sequenced: peripheral blood. The V and J segments used are TRBV6-6 and TRBJ2-1; perhaps TRBD2 is the D gene, with 6 bases matching. This receptor was obtained from a human donor in a cohort sampled during active COVID-19. The CDR3 protein sequence reads: CASSYQGGQFF. DNA sequence: TGTGCCAGCAGTTATCAGGGAGGGCAGTTCTTC.